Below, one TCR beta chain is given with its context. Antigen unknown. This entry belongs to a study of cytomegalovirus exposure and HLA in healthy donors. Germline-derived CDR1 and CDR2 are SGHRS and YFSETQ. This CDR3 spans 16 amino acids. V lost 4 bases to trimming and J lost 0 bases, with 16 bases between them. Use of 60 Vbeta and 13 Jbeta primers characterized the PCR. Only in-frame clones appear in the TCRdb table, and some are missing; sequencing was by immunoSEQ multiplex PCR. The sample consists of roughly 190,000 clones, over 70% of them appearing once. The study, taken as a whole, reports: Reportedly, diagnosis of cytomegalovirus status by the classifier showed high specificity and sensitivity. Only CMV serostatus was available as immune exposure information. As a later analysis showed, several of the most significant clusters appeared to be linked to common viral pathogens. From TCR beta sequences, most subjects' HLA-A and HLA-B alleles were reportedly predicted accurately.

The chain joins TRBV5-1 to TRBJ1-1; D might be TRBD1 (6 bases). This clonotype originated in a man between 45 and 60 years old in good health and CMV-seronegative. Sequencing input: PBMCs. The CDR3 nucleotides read TGCGCCAGCAGCGGATCGGACAGTTCGATGAACACTGAAGCTTTCTTT. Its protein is CASSGSDSSMNTEAFF.